This is a list of T cell receptor beta chains from one sample in a study of cytomegalovirus exposure and HLA in healthy donors. Generated by immunoSEQ multiplex PCR, the TCRdb table keeps only in-frame clones and is missing some. The ten most abundant clones cover less than 4.5% of a sample with under 65,000 clones. Sequences were obtained from PBMCs. These receptors all come from a woman younger than 35 in good health and CMV-seronegative. CDR3s include the opening cysteine and the closing phenylalanine or tryptophan. A D gene is named only where the DNA matches it firmly.

j_call	d_call	cdr3_length	v_call	cdr3_nt	cdr3_aa
TRBJ1-2	.	16	TRBV1	TGCACCAGCAGCCAAGACTTAGTGGGGAGGTCGAATGGCTACACCTTC	CTSSQDLVGRSNGYTF
TRBJ2-7	.	15	TRBV6-5	TGTGCCAGCAGTTACGCCCTGGCGGCAGCCTACGAGCAGTACTTC	CASSYALAAAYEQYF
TRBJ1-3	.	15	TRBV6-5	TGTGCCAGCAGTTACTCGCCCGGGTCTGGAAACACCATATATTTT	CASSYSPGSGNTIYF
TRBJ2-1	.	18	TRBV6-1	TGTGCCAGCAGTGAAGTGCCGCCTTGGGGGGACTCCTACAATGAGCAGTTCTTC	CASSEVPPWGDSYNEQFF
TRBJ2-1	.	12	TRBV30	TGTGCCTGGGGGGCCTGGGACAATGAGCAGTTCTTC	CAWGAWDNEQFF
TRBJ2-4	TRBD2	13	TRBV29-1	TGCAGCGTTAGTGGGAGGGCCGTAAACATTCAGTACTTC	CSVSGRAVNIQYF
TRBJ2-7	.	14	TRBV9	TGTGCCAGCAGCGTAGATACCAGGGGATACGAGCAGTACTTC	CASSVDTRGYEQYF
TRBJ1-2	.	13	TRBV30	TGTGCCTGGAGTCTGCAGGGGAGGGATGGCTACACCTTC	CAWSLQGRDGYTF
TRBJ2-5	TRBD1	14	TRBV5-6	TGTGCCAGCAGCTTACAGGGGGCAGGAGTGACCCAGTACTTC	CASSLQGAGVTQYF
TRBJ1-6	TRBD1	19	TRBV4-2	TGTGCCAGCAGCCAAGAGTCAGAGTCCCCGGGACAGGGGAATTCACCCCTCCACTTT	CASSQESESPGQGNSPLHF
TRBJ2-7	.	13	TRBV7-6	TGTGCCAGCAGCTTCCCCGGCTCCTACGAGCAGTACTTC	CASSFPGSYEQYF
TRBJ1-2	.	15	TRBV27	TGTGCCAGCAGAGGAGGCAGTTGGTACCGTTATGGCTACACCTTC	CASRGGSWYRYGYTF
TRBJ2-1	.	12	TRBV30	TGTGCCTGGAGTATCAACAGGGTATCTCGGTTCTTC	CAWSINRVSRFF
TRBJ2-7	TRBD1	16	TRBV7-9	TGTGCCAGCAGCCCCCCCAGAGACAGGGCCTCCTACGAGCAGTACTTC	CASSPPRDRASYEQYF
TRBJ2-3	.	14	TRBV5-5	TGTGCCAGCAGCTTTTGGCTTAGCGCAGATACGCAGTATTTT	CASSFWLSADTQYF
TRBJ2-5	.	16	TRBV7-6	TGTGCCAGCAGCTTAGGTTACCGACGGGGGCAAGAGACCCAGTACTTC	CASSLGYRRGQETQYF
TRBJ2-7	.	15	TRBV7-8	TGTGCCAGCAGCTTAGATACGGGGGTTTGGTACGAGCAGTACTTC	CASSLDTGVWYEQYF
TRBJ1-6	TRBD1	16	TRBV7-2	TGTGCCAGCAGCCAAGCCCCGACAGGGGGTAATTCACCCCTACACTTT	CASSQAPTGGNSPLHF
TRBJ2-7	.	15	TRBV10-3	TGTGCCATCAGTGATGGGCGGGTTGGGACCTACGAGCAGTACTTC	CAISDGRVGTYEQYF
TRBJ2-2	TRBD2	14	TRBV19	TGTGCCAGTAGCGAACTAGCGGGAGGCGGGGAGCTGTTTTTT	CASSELAGGGELFF
TRBJ2-5	TRBD2	13	TRBV7-3	TGTGCCAGCAGCTTAACCAGGGAGGGGACCCAGTACTTC	CASSLTREGTQYF
TRBJ1-2	.	15	TRBV5-1	TGCGCCAGCAGCTTCGTCGTCCCTTTTTCCTATGGCTACACCTTC	CASSFVVPFSYGYTF
TRBJ2-7	TRBD2	15	TRBV4-2	TGTGCCAGCAGCCAAGATGAGCGGGGGAACTACGAGCAGTACTTC	CASSQDERGNYEQYF
TRBJ2-4	.	17	TRBV18	TGTGCCAGCTCACCACCGGGGGGAAGTGCCTCCAAAAACATTCAGTACTTC	CASSPPGGSASKNIQYF
TRBJ1-6	TRBD1	15	TRBV27	TGTGCCAGCAGTTTAGGGGGACAGGGGGCTTCACCCCTCCACTTT	CASSLGGQGASPLHF
TRBJ1-1	.	13	TRBV30	TGTGCCTGGAGTGTATCAGAAAACACTGAAGCTTTCTTT	CAWSVSENTEAFF
TRBJ1-2	.	14	TRBV5-1	TGCGCCAGCAGCCCCAGGGTGGAGAACTATGGCTACACCTTC	CASSPRVENYGYTF
TRBJ2-5	TRBD2	14	TRBV14	TGTGCCAGCAGCCGACTAGCGGTCCAAGAGACCCAGTACTTC	CASSRLAVQETQYF
TRBJ1-2	TRBD1	18	TRBV30	TGTGCCTGGAGGAAGAGGGGGACAGGGGGTTCGGTTCGCTATGGCTACACCTTC	CAWRKRGTGGSVRYGYTF
TRBJ1-1	.	13	TRBV11-3	TGTGCCAGCAGCCCGGAGTTGAACACTGAAGCTTTCTTT	CASSPELNTEAFF
TRBJ2-1	.	13	TRBV6-1	TGTGCCAGCAGTGAAGCAGGGAGAAATGAGCAGTTCTTC	CASSEAGRNEQFF
TRBJ2-3	.	13	TRBV6-5	TGTGCCAGCAGCTGGGACATCACAGATACGCAGTATTTT	CASSWDITDTQYF
TRBJ1-6	.	14	TRBV11-3	TGTGCCAGCAGCTTGGGGCCAACCCCTTCACCCCTCCACTTT	CASSLGPTPSPLHF
TRBJ1-2	.	14	TRBV2	TGTGCCAGCAGCGAACAGGGTTCGGGCTATGGCTACACCTTC	CASSEQGSGYGYTF
TRBJ2-3	TRBD2	16	TRBV25-1	TGTGCCAGCAGTGAATCGGGGGAGGGCCGTTCAGATACGCAGTATTTT	CASSESGEGRSDTQYF
TRBJ2-7	TRBD2	14	TRBV6-1	TGTGCCAGCAGGCCCGGGACTAGGGCCTACGAGCAGTACTTC	CASRPGTRAYEQYF
TRBJ2-3	TRBD2	15	TRBV5-1	TGCGCCAGCAGCTGGGCTAGCGGAGACACAGATACGCAGTATTTT	CASSWASGDTDTQYF
TRBJ2-7	TRBD2	18	TRBV11-2	TGTGCCAGCACCAGCGGGGGACTAGCGGGATGGGGGGTCTACGAGCAGTACTTC	CASTSGGLAGWGVYEQYF
TRBJ2-7	TRBD1	15	TRBV9	TGTGCCAGCAGCGTAGAGGCAGGGGGCGCCTACGAGCAGTACTTC	CASSVEAGGAYEQYF
TRBJ1-4	TRBD1	13	TRBV7-8	TGTGCCAGCACCCGGGACAGAGGTGAAAAACTGTTTTTT	CASTRDRGEKLFF
TRBJ2-3	TRBD1	15	TRBV10-3	TGTGCCATCAGGAGCCTGACAGGGGATGCAGATACGCAGTATTTT	CAIRSLTGDADTQYF
TRBJ2-2	.	13	TRBV25-1	TGTGCCAGCAGTGAATCAGGAGGGAGGGAGCTGTTTTTT	CASSESGGRELFF
TRBJ2-1	.	13	TRBV7-2	TGTGCCAGCAGCTTACCTCACAGGCCTGAGCAGTTCTTC	CASSLPHRPEQFF
TRBJ2-7	.	15	TRBV5-1	TGCGCCAGCAGCTTGGGGACAGACCTAACCTACGAGCAGTACTTC	CASSLGTDLTYEQYF
TRBJ1-2	TRBD1	15	TRBV6-5	TGTGCCAGCAGTTACCGGGCAGGGGGCAACTATGGCTACACCTTC	CASSYRAGGNYGYTF
TRBJ1-1	.	15	TRBV7-3	TGTGCCAGCAGCCGGACGGGGGTCTGGGGCACTGAAGCTTTCTTT	CASSRTGVWGTEAFF
TRBJ1-4	.	16	TRBV6-5	TGTGCCAGCAGTTCCCTTCAGCGGGCCTCAAATGAAAAACTGTTTTTT	CASSSLQRASNEKLFF
TRBJ2-7	TRBD2	15	TRBV6-1	TGTGCCAGCAGTGAAGGCCCCAGCGGGGCCGGCGAGCAGTACTTC	CASSEGPSGAGEQYF
TRBJ2-7	.	14	TRBV6-1	TGTGCCAGCCCCCCGAGGTCAGGGAACTACGAGCAGTACTTC	CASPPRSGNYEQYF
TRBJ1-5	.	15	TRBV28	TGTGCCAGCAGTCTACTCTCGGGGGAAGATCAGCCCCAGCATTTT	CASSLLSGEDQPQHF
TRBJ1-1	.	14	TRBV25-1	TGTGCCAGCAAAGCCGGGGTCATGAACACTGAAGCTTTCTTT	CASKAGVMNTEAFF
TRBJ1-4	.	15	TRBV5-6	TGTGCCAGCAGCTTTACAGGGCTTCCTAATGAAAAACTGTTTTTT	CASSFTGLPNEKLFF